The count of the clone carrying this T cell receptor (beta chain) is one. Its antigen is unidentified. Sample treatment: roughly 19 received Ad26.COV2.S at low or high dose, single or two shots; about 5 received placebo; per-sample allocation not given. At day 63 after the first vaccine or placebo injection, samples were drawn. Wuhan-strain spike was delivered by a replication-incompetent Ad26 vector. CDR3 length: 17 amino acids. Germline V lookup: CDR1 MNHEY, CDR2 SMNVEV (reference sequence). Trimming removed 5 bases from V and 3 bases from J; junction bases left unmatched: 14. The sample comes from a study of Ad26.COV2.S vaccination and SARS-CoV-2 variants. Study findings and constraints: Recipients of vaccine and of placebo showed similar breadth of their non-spike TCR repertoires. Individuals receiving vaccine had higher spike-specific TCR breadth than placebo recipients did.

TCRdb keeps only in-frame clones here, not all; method: immunoSEQ multiplex PCR. The sample includes approximately 480,000 clones, roughly 85% seen only once; the top ten take roughly 12%. The source of this sequence is a person aged 18-60 years who received the Ad26.COV2.S COVID-19 vaccine or a placebo. The genes are TRBV27 and TRBJ2-3, with TRBD1 matching over 7 bases. The sequencing here drew on peripheral blood, taken in a trial of Ad26.COV2.S vaccine versus placebo. This CDR3 is CASSHTTGTVGTDTQYF. The CDR3 nucleotides read TGTGCCAGCAGTCATACGACCGGGACAGTAGGAACAGATACGCAGTATTTT.